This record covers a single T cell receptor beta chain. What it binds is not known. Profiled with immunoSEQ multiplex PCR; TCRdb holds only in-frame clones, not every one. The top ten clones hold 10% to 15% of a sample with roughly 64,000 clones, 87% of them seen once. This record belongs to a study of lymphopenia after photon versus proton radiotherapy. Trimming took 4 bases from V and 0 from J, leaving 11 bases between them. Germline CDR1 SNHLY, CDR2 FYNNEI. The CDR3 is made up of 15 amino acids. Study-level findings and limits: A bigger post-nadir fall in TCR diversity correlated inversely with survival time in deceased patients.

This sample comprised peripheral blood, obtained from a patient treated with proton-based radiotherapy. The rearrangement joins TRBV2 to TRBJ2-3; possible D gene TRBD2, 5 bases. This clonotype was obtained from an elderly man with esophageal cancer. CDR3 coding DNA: TGTGCCAGCAGTGGGTGGCGGGCTAGCACAGATACGCAGTATTTT. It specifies CASSGWRASTDTQYF.